This TCR beta chain was sequenced in a study of spatial heterogeneity in lung cancer. Individually, TCR cDNA molecules were each labelled with a unique molecular identifier. TCRdb passed the 5' RACE reads through MiXCR, listing each CDR3 protein once. Altogether more than 3,500 distinct CDR3 sequences are present, about 9.8% being singletons, with the ten largest covering more than 45%. The CDR3 length is 11 residues. Germline assignment: CDR1 SGHDT and CDR2 YYEEEE. V dropped 3 bases and J dropped 0 bases, with 1 base sitting between them. This clonotype was found a few times. What it recognizes is unknown. Study-level points and caveats: Ubiquitous expanded tumor TCRs were seen in blood more at resection than at follow-up.

Documented time point: sample taken at primary tumor resection. Unsorted whole RNA of tumor, nontumor lung or frozen PBMC was sequenced. The donors, approximately 66 patients with untreated early-stage non-small cell lung cancer, provided the samples. Here the sequenced sample was PBMCs, taken at surgery. This chain connects TRBV5-6 to TRBJ2-7; D is ambiguous. This TCR was recovered from a male donor with early-stage non-small cell lung cancer. DNA of the CDR3: TGTGCCAGCAGCTACTCCTACGAGCAGTACTTC. This translates into CASSYSYEQYF.